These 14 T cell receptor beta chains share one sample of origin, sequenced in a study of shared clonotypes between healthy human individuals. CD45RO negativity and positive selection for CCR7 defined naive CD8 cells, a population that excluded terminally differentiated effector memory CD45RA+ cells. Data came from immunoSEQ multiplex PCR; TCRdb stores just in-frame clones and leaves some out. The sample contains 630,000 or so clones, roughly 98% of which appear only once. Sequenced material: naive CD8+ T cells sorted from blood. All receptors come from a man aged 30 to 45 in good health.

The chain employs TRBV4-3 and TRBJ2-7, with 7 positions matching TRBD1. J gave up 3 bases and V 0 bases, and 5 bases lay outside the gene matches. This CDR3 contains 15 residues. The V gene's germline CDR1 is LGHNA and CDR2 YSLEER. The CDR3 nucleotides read TGCGCCAGCAGCCAAGACCTGGGACAGAGCTACGAGCAGTACTTC. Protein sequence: CASSQDLGQSYEQYF.

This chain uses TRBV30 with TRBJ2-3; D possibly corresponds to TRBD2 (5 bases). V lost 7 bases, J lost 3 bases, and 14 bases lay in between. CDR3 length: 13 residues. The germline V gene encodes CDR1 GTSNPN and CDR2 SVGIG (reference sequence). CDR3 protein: CASTRERTDTQYF. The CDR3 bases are TGTGCCTCAACGAGGGAAAGGACAGATACGCAGTATTTT.

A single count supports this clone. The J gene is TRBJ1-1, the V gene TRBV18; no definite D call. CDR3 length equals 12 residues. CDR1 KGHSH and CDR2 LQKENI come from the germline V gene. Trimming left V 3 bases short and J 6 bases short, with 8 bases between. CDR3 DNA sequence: TGTGCCAGCTCACCGAACGGCGCTGAAGCTTTCTTT. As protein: CASSPNGAEAFF.

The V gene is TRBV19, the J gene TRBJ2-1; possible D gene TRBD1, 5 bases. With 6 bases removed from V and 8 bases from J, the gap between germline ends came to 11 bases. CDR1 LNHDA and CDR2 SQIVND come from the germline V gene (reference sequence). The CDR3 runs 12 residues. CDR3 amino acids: CASRREGDEQFF. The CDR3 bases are TGTGCCAGTAGAAGGGAAGGGGATGAGCAGTTCTTC.

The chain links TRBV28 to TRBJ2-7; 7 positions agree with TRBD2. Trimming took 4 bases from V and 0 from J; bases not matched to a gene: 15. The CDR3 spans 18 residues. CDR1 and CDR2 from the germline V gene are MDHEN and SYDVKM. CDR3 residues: CASSSQLGSGTSSYEQYF. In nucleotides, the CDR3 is TGTGCCAGCAGTTCGCAACTAGGAAGCGGGACGAGCTCCTACGAGCAGTACTTC.

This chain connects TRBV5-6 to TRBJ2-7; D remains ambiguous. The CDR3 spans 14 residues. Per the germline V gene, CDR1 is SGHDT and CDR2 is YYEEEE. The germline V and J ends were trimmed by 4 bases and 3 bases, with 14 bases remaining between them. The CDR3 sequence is CASSPSLSDYEQYF. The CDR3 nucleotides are TGTGCCAGCAGCCCGTCGTTGAGCGACTACGAGCAGTACTTC.

The CDR3 sequence: CASSTLTPGLGFAEQYF. The CDR3 bases are TGTGCCAGCAGTACGCTAACACCGGGACTAGGGTTCGCCGAGCAGTACTTC. The J gene is TRBJ2-7, the V gene TRBV5-5; 8 bases match TRBD2. CDR1 is SGHKS and CDR2 is YYEKEE in the germline V gene (reference sequence). V trimming: 5 bases; J trimming: 6 bases; junction bases outside the gene matches: 19. The CDR3 extends over 17 amino acids.

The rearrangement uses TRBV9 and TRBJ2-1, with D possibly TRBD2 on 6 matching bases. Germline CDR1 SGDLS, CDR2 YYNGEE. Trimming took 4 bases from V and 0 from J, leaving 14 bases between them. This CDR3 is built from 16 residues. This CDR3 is CASSTSLATSYNEQFF. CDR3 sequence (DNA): TGTGCCAGCAGCACCAGTCTAGCGACCTCCTACAATGAGCAGTTCTTC.

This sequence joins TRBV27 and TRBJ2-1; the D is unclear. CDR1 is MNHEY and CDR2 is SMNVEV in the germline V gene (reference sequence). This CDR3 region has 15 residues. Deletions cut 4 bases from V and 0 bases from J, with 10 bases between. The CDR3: CASSSLVASYNEQFF. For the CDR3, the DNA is TGTGCCAGCAGTTCGTTAGTGGCCTCCTACAATGAGCAGTTCTTC.

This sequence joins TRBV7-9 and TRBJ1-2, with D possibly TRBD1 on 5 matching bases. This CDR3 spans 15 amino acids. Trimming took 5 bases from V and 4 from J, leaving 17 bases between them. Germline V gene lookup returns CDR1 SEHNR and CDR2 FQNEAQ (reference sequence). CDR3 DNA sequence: TGTGCCAGCAGCGTCGCCACCGGGACGGCCTATGGCTACACCTTC. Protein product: CASSVATGTAYGYTF.

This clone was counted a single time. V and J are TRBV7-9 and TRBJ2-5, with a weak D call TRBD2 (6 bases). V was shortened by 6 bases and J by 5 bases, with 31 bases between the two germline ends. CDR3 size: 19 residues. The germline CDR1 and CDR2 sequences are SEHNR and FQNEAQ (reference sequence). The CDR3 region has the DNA TGTGCCAGCAGTAGTACTAGCCTGGGGAGAAGAAAACCGGGGGAGACCCAGTACTTC. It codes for CASSSTSLGRRKPGETQYF.

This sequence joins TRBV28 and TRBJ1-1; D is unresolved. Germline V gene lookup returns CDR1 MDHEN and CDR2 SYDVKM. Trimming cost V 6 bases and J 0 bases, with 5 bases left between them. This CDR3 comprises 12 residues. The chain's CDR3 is CASRLMNTEAFF. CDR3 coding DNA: TGTGCCAGCAGACTAATGAACACTGAAGCTTTCTTT.

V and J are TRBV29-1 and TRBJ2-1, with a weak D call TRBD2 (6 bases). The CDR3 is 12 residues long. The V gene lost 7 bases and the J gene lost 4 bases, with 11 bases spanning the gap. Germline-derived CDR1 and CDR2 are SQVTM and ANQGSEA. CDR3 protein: CSAGDPYNEQFF. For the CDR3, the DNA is TGCAGCGCGGGAGACCCGTACAATGAGCAGTTCTTC.

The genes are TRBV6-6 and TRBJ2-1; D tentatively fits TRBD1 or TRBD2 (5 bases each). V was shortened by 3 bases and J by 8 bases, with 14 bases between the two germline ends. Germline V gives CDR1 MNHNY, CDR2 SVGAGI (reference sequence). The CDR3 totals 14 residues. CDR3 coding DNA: TGTGCCAGCAGTTATAGCAGGGAGCGAGATGAGCAGTTCTTC. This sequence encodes CASSYSRERDEQFF.